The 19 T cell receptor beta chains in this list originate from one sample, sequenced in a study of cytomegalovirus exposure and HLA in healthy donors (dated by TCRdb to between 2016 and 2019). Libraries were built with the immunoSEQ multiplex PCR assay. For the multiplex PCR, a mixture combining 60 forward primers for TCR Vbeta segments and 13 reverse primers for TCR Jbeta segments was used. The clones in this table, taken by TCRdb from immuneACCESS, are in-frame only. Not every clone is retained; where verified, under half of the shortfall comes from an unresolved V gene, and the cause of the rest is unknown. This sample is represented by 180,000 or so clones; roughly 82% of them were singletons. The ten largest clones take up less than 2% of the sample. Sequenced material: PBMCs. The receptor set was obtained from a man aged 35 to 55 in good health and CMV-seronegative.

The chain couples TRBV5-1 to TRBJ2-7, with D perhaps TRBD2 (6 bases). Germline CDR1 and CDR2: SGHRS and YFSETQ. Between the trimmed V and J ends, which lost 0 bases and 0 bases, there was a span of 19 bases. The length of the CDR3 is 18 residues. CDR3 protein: CASSLAGGRDFRSYEQYF. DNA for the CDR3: TGCGCCAGCAGCTTGGCCGGTGGTCGGGACTTTCGCTCCTACGAGCAGTACTTC.

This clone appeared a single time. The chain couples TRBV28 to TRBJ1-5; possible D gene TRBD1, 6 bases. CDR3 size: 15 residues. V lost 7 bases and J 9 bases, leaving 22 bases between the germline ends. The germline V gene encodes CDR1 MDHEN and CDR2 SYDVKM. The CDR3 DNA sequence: TGTGCCAGCACCCGAGGGGGGGCGCTAATCTCGCCCCAGCATTTT. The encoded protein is CASTRGGALISPQHF.

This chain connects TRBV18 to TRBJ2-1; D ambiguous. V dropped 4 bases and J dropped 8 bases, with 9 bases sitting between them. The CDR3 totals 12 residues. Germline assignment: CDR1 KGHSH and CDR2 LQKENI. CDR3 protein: CASSLNSHEQFF. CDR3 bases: TGTGCCAGCTCACTAAACTCGCATGAGCAGTTCTTC.

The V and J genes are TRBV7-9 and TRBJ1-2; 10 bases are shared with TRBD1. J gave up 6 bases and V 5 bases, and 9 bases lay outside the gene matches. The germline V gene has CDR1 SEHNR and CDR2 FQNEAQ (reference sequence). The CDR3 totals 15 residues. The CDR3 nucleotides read TGTGCCAGCAGCCTTGGGACAGGGGAATTTGATGGCTACACCTTC. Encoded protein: CASSLGTGEFDGYTF.

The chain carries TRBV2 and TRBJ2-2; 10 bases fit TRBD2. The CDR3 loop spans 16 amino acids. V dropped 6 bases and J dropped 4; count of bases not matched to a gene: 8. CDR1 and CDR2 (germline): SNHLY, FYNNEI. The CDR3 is CASRKGLAGATGELFF. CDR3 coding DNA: TGTGCCAGCAGAAAAGGGCTAGCGGGAGCCACCGGGGAGCTGTTTTTT.

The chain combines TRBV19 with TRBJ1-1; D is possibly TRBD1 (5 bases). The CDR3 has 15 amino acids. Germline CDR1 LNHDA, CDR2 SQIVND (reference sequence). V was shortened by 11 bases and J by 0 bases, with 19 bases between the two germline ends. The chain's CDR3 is CAAKGQGLMNTEAFF. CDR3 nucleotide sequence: TGTGCCGCCAAGGGGCAGGGACTAATGAACACTGAAGCTTTCTTT.

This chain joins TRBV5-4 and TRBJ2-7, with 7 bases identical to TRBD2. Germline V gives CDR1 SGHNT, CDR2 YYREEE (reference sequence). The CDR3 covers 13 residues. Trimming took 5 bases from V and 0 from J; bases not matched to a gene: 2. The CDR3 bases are TGTGCCAGCAGACGGGACTACTCCTACGAGCAGTACTTC. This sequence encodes CASRRDYSYEQYF.

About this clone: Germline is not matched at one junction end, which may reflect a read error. This CDR3 reads CASSPDSSGNTIYF. For the CDR3, the DNA is TGTGCTAGCAGCCCGGACAGTTCTGGAAACACCATATATTTT. This sequence joins TRBV7-7 and TRBJ1-3; TRBD1 is a possible D gene (6 bases). Germline loops: CDR1 SSHAT, CDR2 FNYEAQ (reference sequence). The CDR3 is 14 residues long.

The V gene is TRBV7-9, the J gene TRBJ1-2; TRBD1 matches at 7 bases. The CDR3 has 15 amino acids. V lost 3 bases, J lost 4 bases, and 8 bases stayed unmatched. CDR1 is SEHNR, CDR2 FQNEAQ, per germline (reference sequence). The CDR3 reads CASSLLQGYGYGYTF. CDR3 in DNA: TGTGCCAGCAGCTTGCTACAGGGGTATGGCTATGGCTACACCTTC.

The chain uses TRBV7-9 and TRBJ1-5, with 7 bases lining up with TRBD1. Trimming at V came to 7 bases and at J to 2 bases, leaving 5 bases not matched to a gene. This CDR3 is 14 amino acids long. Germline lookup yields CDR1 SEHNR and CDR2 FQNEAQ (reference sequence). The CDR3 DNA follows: TGTGCCAGCACCTTTGGGACAGGCAATCAGCCCCAGCATTTT. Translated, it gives CASTFGTGNQPQHF. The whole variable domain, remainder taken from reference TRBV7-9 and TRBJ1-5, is DTGVSQNPRHKITKRGQNVTFRCDPISEHNRLYWYRQTLGQGPEFLTYFQNEAQLEKSRLLSDRFSAERPKGSFSTLEIQRTEQGDSAMYLCASTFGTGNQPQHFGDGTRLSIL.

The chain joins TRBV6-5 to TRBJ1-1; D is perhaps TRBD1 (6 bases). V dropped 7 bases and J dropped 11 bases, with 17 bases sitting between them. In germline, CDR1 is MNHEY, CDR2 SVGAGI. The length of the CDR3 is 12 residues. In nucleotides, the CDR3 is TGTGCCAGCACCGGGGGGGGCATCTTGGCTTTCTTT. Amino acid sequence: CASTGGGILAFF.

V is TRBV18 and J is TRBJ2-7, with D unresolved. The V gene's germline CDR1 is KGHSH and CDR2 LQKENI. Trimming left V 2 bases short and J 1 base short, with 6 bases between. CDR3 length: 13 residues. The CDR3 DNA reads TGTGCCAGCTCACCAGCAGATTCCTACGAGCAGTACTTC. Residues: CASSPADSYEQYF. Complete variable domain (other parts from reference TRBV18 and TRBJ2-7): NAGVMQNPRHLVRRRGQEARLRCSPMKGHSHVYWYRQLPEEGLKFMVYLQKENIIDESGMPKERFSAEFPKEGPSILRIQQVVRGDSAAYFCASSPADSYEQYFGPGTRLTVT.

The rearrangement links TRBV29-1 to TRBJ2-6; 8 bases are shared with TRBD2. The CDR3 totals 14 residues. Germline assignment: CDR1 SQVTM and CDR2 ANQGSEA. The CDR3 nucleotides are TGCTTCGGGGGGGGCCTCTCTGGGGCCAACGTCCTGACTTTC. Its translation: CFGGGLSGANVLTF.

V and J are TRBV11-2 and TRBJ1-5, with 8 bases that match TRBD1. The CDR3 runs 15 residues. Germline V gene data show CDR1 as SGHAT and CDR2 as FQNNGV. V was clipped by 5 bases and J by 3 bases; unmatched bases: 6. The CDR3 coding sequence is TGTGCCAGCAGCAAAGGACAGGGCAACAATCAGCCCCAGCATTTT. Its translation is CASSKGQGNNQPQHF.

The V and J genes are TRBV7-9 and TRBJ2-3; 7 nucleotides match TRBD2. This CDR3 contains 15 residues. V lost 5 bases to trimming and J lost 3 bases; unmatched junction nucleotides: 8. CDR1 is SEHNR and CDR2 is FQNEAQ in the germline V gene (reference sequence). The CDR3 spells CASSTMGEGTDTQYF. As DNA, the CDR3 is TGTGCCAGCAGCACTATGGGGGAGGGGACAGATACGCAGTATTTT.

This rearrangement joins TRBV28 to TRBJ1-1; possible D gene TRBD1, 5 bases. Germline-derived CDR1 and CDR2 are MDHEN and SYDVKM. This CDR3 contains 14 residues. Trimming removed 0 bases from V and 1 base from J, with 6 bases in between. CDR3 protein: CASSLWGPNTEAFF. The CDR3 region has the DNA TGTGCCAGCAGTTTATGGGGGCCGAACACTGAAGCTTTCTTT.

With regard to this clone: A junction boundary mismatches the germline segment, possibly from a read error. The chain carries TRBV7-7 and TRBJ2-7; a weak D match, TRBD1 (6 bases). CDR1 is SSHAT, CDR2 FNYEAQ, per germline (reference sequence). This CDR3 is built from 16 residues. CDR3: CASSFPGAGEPYEQYF. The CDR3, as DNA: TGTGCTAGCAGCTTCCCAGGGGCAGGGGAACCCTACGAGCAGTACTTC.

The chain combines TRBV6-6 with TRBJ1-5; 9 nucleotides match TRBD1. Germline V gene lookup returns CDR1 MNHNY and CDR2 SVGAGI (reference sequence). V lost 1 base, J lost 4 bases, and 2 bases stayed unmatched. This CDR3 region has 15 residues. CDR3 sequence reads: CASSYFGTGNQPQHF. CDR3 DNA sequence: TGTGCCAGCAGTTACTTCGGGACAGGGAATCAGCCCCAGCATTTT.

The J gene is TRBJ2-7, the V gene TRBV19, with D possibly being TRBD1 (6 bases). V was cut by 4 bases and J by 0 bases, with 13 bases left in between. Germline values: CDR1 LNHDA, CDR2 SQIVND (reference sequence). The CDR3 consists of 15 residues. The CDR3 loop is CASSNGQSFSYEQYF. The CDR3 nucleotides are TGTGCCAGTAGTAACGGACAGAGCTTCTCCTACGAGCAGTACTTC.